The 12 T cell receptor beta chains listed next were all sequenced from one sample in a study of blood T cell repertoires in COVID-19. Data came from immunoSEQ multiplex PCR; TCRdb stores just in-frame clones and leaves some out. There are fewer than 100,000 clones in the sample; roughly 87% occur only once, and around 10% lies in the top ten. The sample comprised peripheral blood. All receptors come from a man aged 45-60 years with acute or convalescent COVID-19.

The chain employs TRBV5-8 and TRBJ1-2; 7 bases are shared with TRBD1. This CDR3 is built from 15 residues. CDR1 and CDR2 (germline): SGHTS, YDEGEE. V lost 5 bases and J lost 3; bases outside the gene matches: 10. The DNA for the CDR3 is TGTGCCAGCAGAACGGGACAGTCAACCCACTATGGCTACACCTTC. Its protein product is CASRTGQSTHYGYTF.

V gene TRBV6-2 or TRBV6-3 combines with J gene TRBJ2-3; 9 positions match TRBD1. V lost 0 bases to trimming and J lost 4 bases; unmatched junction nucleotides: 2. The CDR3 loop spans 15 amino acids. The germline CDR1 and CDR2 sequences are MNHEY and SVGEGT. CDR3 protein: CASSYSGTGPDTQYF. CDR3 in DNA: TGTGCCAGCAGTTACTCCGGGACAGGGCCAGATACGCAGTATTTT.

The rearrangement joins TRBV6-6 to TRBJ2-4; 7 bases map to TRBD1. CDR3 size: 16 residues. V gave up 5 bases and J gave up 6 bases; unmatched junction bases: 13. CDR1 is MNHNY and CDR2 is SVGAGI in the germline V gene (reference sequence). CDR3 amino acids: CASSPMGQRVGNIQYF. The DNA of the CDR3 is TGTGCCAGCAGTCCTATGGGACAGCGTGTTGGAAACATTCAGTACTTC.

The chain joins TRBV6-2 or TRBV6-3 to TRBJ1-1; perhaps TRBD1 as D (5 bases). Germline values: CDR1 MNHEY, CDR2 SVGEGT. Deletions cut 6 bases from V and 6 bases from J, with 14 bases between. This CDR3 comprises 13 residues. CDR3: CASSSMPRAEAFF. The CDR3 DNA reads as TGTGCCAGCAGCTCCATGCCCAGGGCTGAAGCTTTCTTT.

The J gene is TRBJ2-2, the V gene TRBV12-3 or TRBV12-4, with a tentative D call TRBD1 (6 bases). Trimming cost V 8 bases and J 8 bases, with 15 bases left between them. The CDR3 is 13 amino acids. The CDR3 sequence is CASGTGWEGELFF. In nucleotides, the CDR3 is TGTGCCAGCGGAACAGGGTGGGAGGGGGAGCTGTTTTTT.

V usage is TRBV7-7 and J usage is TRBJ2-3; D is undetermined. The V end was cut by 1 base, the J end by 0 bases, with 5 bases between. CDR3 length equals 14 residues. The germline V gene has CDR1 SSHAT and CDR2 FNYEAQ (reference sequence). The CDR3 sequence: CASSLGSSTDTQYF. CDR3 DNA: TGTGCCAGCAGCTTAGGCAGTAGCACAGATACGCAGTATTTT.

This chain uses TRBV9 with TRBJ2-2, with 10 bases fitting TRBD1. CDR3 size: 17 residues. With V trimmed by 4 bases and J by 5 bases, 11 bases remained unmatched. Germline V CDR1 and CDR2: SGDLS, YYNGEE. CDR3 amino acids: CASSKPGQGRNTGELFF. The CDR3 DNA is TGTGCCAGCAGCAAACCGGGACAGGGGCGGAATACCGGGGAGCTGTTTTTT.

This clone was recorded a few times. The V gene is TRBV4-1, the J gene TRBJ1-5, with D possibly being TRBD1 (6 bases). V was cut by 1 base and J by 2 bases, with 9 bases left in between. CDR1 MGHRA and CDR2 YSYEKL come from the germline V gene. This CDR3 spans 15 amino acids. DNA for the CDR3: TGCGCCAGCAGCCAAGCGGACAGCCGCAATCAGCCCCAGCATTTT. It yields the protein CASSQADSRNQPQHF.

CDR3 residues: CATSRSAGGTGYEQYF. For the CDR3, the DNA is TGTGCCACCAGCAGATCCGCAGGGGGCACGGGATACGAGCAGTACTTC. This chain links TRBV15 with TRBJ2-7; 8 nucleotides match TRBD1. The germline V gene encodes CDR1 LNHNV and CDR2 YYDKDF (reference sequence). With 2 bases clipped from V and 4 bases from J, the junction kept 10 bases outside the gene matches. This CDR3 comprises 16 residues.

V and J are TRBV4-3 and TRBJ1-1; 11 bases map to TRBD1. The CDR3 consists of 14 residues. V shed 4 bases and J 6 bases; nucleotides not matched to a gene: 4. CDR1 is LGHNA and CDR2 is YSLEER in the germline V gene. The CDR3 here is CASSLDRGPAEAFF. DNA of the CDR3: TGCGCCAGCAGCCTGGACAGGGGGCCGGCTGAAGCTTTCTTT.

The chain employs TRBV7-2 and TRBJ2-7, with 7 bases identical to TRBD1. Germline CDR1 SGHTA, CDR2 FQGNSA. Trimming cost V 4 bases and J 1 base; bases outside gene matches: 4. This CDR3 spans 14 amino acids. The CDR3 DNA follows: TGTGCCAGCAGCTCGGGACAGAAGTCCTACGAGCAGTACTTC. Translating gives CASSSGQKSYEQYF.

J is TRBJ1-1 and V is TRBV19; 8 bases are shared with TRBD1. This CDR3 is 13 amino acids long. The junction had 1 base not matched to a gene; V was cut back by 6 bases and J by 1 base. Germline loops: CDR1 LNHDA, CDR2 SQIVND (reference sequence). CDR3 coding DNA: TGTGCCAGTAGCGACAGGGGGAACACTGAAGCTTTCTTT. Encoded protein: CASSDRGNTEAFF.